This TCR beta chain comes out of a study of T cell repertoires in cytomegalovirus infection. Study-level background: In the study, CMV epitopes included recently identified HLA-C-restricted and well-studied HLA-B-restricted ones. Through public TCR beta signatures, both CMV infection and matching HLA type were indicated.

V gave up 5 bases and J gave up 4 bases; unmatched junction bases: 4. The CDR3 contains 15 residues. The germline V gene encodes CDR1 DFQATT and CDR2 SNEGSKA (reference sequence). TCRdb re-analysed the reads in MiXCR, keeping a single row per CDR3 protein. The sample comprises about 51,000 distinct CDR3 sequences, roughly a fifth of which are singletons, and around 27% rests with the top ten. Only a few counts were recorded for this clonotype. What it binds is unknown. General study points: Cumulative public TCR beta family frequency identified carriers of CMV plus the relevant HLA.

The TCR originated in a human donor in good health (CMV status not recorded). Some clones in this sample may be carry-over from other donors' samples. Here the sequenced sample was CD8+ T cells from cultured PBMCs, taken from culture after CMV antigen stimulation. This chain links TRBV20-1 with TRBJ1-6; TRBD1 matches at 11 bases. The CDR3 DNA is TGCAGTGCTCCTGGACAGGGGGCGTATAATTCACCCCTCCACTTT. Protein sequence: CSAPGQGAYNSPLHF.